This is a list of T cell receptor beta chains from one sample in a study of cytomegalovirus exposure and HLA in healthy donors. Clones were read by immunoSEQ multiplex PCR, and TCRdb kept only the in-frame ones, dropping some. The data hold around 100,000 clones, with roughly 76% observed a single time. Sequenced: PBMCs. These TCRs come from a woman aged 55-69 years in good health and CMV-seropositive. The CDR3 runs from the conserved cysteine through the conserved F or W. The D gene is left open where the match is weak. Expanded clones get a size class; other rows say once, few or many, or leave the size out.

-	TRBV5-4	-	TRBJ1-6	CASSSAEALTSPLHF	TGTGCCAGCAGCTCGGCAGAGGCTCTGACTTCACCCCTCCACTTT
-	TRBV5-4	-	TRBJ2-7	CASSLDPGAYEQYF	TGTGCCAGCAGCTTGGATCCGGGGGCCTACGAGCAGTACTTC
-	TRBV19	TRBD1	TRBJ1-2	CASSPLKGAVTF	TGTGCCAGTAGCCCCCTCAAGGGGGCGGTCACCTTC
-	TRBV18	TRBD1	TRBJ2-5	CASSRQGGNSLSETQYF	TGTGCCAGCTCACGACAGGGGGGAAACTCGTTGTCAGAGACCCAGTACTTC
-	TRBV28	TRBD1	TRBJ1-5	CASNFGTGGLQPQHF	TGTGCCAGCAACTTCGGGACAGGGGGCTTACAGCCCCAGCATTTT
-	TRBV2	TRBD2	TRBJ2-1	CASNERAGGPYEQFF	TGTGCCAGCAACGAAAGGGCGGGAGGGCCCTATGAGCAGTTCTTC
-	TRBV6-5	-	TRBJ2-1	CASSYTRGNEQFF	TGTGCCAGCAGTTATACTAGAGGCAATGAGCAGTTCTTC
-	TRBV5-1	TRBD2	TRBJ2-1	CASSLGDYLNEQFF	TGCGCCAGCAGCTTGGGGGACTATCTGAATGAGCAGTTCTTC
-	TRBV5-1	TRBD2	TRBJ2-5	CASSLPAGVGEQYF	TGCGCCAGCAGCTTACCAGCGGGAGTTGGGGAGCAGTACTTC
-	TRBV28	TRBD2	TRBJ2-1	CASGSGGGRVEQFF	TGTGCCAGCGGTTCTGGGGGGGGTAGGGTTGAGCAGTTCTTC
-	TRBV7-3	TRBD2	TRBJ2-3	CASSLTASGDTQYF	TGTGCCAGCAGCTTAACGGCTAGCGGGGATACGCAGTATTTT
-	TRBV2	-	TRBJ2-7	CASKRVRGPYEQYF	TGTGCCAGCAAACGGGTCAGGGGTCCCTACGAGCAGTACTTC
once	TRBV7-3	-	TRBJ1-1	CASSSTPRGVVTEAFF	TGTGCCAGCAGCTCAACCCCCAGGGGTGTGGTCACTGAAGCTTTCTTT
-	TRBV4-2	TRBD2	TRBJ2-7	CASSQDRVGAGGSSYEQYF	TGTGCCAGCAGCCAAGATCGGGTGGGAGCGGGAGGTAGCTCCTACGAGCAGTACTTC
few	TRBV7-8	-	TRBJ2-5	CASSSGRTLLTQYF	TGTGCCAGCAGTTCCGGCAGGACTCTCTTAACCCAGTACTTC
-	TRBV6-1	-	TRBJ2-1	CASSTGSFNEQFF	TGTGCCAGCAGTACAGGGTCCTTCAATGAGCAGTTCTTC
-	TRBV7-8	-	TRBJ2-5	CASSLPADCPGETQYF	TGTGCCAGCAGCTTACCGGCAGACTGCCCTGGAGAGACCCAGTACTTC